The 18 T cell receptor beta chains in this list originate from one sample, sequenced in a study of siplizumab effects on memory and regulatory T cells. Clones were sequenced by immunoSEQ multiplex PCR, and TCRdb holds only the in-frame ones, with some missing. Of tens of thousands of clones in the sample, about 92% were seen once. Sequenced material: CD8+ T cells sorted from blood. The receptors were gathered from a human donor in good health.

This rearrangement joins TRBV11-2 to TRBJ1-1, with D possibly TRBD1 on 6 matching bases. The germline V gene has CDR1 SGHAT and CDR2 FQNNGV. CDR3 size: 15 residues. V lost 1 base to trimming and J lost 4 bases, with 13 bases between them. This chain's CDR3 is CASSLATGTGTEAFF. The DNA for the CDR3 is TGTGCCAGCAGCTTAGCCACAGGGACGGGCACTGAAGCTTTCTTT.

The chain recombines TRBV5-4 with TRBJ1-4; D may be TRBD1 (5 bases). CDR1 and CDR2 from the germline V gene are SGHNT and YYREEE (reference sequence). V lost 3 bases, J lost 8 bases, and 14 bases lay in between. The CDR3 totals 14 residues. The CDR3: CASSSSGGSEKLFF. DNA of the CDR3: TGTGCCAGCAGCTCCTCTGGGGGTAGCGAAAAACTGTTTTTT.

The CDR3 nucleotides are TGTGCCAGCAGGTCCCCGCAAAATTATGGCTACACCTTC. As protein: CASRSPQNYGYTF. The chain combines TRBV6-1 with TRBJ1-2; D remains unclear. The CDR3 has 13 residues. The germline V gene has CDR1 MNHNS and CDR2 SASEGT. With 6 bases removed from V and 5 bases from J, the gap between germline ends came to 13 bases.

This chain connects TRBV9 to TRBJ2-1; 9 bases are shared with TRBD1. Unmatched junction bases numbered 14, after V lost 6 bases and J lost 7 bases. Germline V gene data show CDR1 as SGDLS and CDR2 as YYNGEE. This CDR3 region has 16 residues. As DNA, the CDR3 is TGTGCCAGCACCAAGGGGGGGGACAGGGCCTTAAATGAGCAGTTCTTC. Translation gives CASTKGGDRALNEQFF.

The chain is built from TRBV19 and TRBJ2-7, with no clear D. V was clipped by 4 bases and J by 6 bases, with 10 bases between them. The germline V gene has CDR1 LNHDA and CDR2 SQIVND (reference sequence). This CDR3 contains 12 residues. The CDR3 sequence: CASSTGSTEQYF. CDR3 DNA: TGTGCCAGTAGTACCGGTTCTACCGAGCAGTACTTC.

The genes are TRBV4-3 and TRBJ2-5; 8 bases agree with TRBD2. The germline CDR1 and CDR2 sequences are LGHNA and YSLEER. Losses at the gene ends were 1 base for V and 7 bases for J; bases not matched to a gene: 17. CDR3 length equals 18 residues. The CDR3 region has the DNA TGCGCCAGCAGCCAAGTAAAAATTGGCGGGGGGCCGGGGGGGACCCAGTACTTC. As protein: CASSQVKIGGGPGGTQYF.

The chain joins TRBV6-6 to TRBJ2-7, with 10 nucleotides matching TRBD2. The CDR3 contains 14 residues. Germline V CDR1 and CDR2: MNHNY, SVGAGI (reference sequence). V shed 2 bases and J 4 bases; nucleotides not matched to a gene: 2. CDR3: CASSYTSGAYEQYF. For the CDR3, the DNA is TGTGCCAGCAGTTACACTAGCGGGGCGTACGAGCAGTACTTC.

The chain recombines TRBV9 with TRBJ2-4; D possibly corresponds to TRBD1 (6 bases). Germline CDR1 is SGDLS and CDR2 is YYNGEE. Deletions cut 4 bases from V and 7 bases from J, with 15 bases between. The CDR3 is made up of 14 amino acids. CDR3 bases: TGTGCCAGCAGCTCGCTTCAGGGGCTGAACATTCAGTACTTC. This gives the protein CASSSLQGLNIQYF.

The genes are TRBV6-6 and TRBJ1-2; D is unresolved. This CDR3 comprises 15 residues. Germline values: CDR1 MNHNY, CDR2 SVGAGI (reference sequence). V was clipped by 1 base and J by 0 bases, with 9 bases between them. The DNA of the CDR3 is TGTGCCAGCAGTTACTTACCAGGTCCTAACTATGGCTACACCTTC. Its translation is CASSYLPGPNYGYTF.

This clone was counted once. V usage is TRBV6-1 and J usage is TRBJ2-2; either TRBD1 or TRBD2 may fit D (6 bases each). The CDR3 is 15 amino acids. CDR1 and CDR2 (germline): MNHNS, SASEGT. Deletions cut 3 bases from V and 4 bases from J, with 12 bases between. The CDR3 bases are TGTGCCAGCAGTGAGTGGGGGGCACCCACCGGGGAGCTGTTTTTT. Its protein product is CASSEWGAPTGELFF.

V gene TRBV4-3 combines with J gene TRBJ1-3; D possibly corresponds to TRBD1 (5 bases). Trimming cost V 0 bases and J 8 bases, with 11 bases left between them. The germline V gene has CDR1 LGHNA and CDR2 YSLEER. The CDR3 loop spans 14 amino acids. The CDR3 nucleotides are TGCGCCAGCAGCCAAGAGCAGAGAGGGGACACCATATATTTT. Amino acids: CASSQEQRGDTIYF.

The DNA for the CDR3 is TGTGCCAGCATGAGGGAGACCCAGTACTTC. Encoded protein: CASMRETQYF. The chain has TRBV2 and TRBJ2-5; the D is unclear. This CDR3 contains 10 residues. The germline gives CDR1 SNHLY, CDR2 FYNNEI. Trimming stripped 7 bases from V and 5 bases from J, with 5 bases between.

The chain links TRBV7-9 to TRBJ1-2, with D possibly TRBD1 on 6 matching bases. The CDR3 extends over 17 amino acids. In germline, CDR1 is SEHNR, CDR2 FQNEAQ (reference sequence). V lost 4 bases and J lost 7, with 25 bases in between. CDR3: CASSSLQSTGLLAGYTF. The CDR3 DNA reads TGTGCCAGCAGCTCCCTACAATCGACAGGCTTGTTGGCTGGCTACACCTTC.

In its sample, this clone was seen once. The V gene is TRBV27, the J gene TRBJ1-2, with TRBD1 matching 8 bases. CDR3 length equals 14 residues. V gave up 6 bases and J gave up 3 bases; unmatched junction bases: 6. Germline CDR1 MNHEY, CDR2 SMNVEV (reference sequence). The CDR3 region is CASRPTGGYYGYTF. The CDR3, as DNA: TGTGCCAGCAGGCCAACAGGGGGATACTATGGCTACACCTTC.

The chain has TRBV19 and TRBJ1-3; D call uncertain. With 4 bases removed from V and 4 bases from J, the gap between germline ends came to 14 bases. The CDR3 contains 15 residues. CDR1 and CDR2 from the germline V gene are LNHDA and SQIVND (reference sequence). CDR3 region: CASSNAAILGNTIYF. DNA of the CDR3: TGTGCCAGTAGTAACGCAGCCATCTTAGGAAACACCATATATTTT.

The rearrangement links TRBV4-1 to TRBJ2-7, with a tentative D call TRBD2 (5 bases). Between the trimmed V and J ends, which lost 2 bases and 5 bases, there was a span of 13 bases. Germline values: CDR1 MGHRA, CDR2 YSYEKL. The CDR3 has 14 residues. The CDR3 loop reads CASSQSFGIDEQYF. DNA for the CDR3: TGCGCCAGCAGCCAATCATTCGGGATAGACGAGCAGTACTTC.

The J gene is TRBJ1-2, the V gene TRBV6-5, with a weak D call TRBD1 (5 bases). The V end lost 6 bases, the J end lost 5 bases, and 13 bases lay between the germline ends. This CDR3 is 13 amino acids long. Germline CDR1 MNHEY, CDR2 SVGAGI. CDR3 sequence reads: CASRTGLTYGYTF. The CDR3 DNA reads TGTGCCAGCAGAACGGGACTTACTTATGGCTACACCTTC.

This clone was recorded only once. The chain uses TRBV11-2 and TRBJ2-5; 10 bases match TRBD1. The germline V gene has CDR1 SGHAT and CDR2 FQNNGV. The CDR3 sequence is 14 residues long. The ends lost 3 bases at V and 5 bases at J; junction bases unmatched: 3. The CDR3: CASSLTGGAETQYF. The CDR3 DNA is TGTGCCAGCAGCTTGACAGGGGGCGCGGAGACCCAGTACTTC.